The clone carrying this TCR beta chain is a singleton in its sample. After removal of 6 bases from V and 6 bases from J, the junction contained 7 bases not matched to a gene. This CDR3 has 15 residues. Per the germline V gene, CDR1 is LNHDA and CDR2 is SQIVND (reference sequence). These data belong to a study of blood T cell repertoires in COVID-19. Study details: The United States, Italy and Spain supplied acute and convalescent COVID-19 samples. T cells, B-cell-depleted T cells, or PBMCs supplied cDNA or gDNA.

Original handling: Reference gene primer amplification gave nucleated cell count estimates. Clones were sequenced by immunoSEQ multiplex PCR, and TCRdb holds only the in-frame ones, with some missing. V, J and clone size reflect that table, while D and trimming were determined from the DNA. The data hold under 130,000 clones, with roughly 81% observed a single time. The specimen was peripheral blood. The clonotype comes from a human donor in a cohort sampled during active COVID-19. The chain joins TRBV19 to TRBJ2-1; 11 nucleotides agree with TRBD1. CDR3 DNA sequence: TGTGCCAGTAGCCAAAGCGGACAGGGGGCCAATGAGCAGTTCTTC. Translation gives CASSQSGQGANEQFF.